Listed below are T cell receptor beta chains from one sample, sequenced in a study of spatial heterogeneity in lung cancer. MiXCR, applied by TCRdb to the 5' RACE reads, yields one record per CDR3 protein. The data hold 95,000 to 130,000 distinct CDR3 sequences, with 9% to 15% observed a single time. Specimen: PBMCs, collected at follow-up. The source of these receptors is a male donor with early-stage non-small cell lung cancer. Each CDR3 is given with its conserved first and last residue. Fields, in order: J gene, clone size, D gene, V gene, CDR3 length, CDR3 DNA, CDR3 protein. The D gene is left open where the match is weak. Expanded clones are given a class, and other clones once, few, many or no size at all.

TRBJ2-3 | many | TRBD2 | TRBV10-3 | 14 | TGTGCCATCAGGGCGGGGGGGCCTGGAGATACGCAGTATTTT | CAIRAGGPGDTQYF
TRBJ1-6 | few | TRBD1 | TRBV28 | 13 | TGTGCCAGCAGGACAGGGGGTAATTCACCCCTCCACTTT | CASRTGGNSPLHF
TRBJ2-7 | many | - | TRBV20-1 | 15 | TGCAGTGCTAGAGATATGGCAGGTGAACCCTACGAGCAGTACTTC | CSARDMAGEPYEQYF
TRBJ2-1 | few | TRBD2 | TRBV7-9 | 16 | TGTGCCAGCAGAAGGCCGGGACTAGCAAGCTACAATGAGCAGTTCTTC | CASRRPGLASYNEQFF
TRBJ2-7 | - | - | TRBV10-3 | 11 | TGTGCCATCAGTGAGGCAAACGAGCAGTACTTC | CAISEANEQYF
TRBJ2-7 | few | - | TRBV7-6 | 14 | TGTGCCAGCAGCTTAGGACAGTTAGGCTACGAGCAGTACTTC | CASSLGQLGYEQYF
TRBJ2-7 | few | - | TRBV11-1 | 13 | TGTGCCAGCAGCTTAGATGGAATCTACGAGCAGTACTTC | CASSLDGIYEQYF
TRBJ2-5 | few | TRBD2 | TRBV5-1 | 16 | TGCGCCAGCAGCTTGTTCGGCGGGGGGGTTCAAGAGACCCAGTACTTC | CASSLFGGGVQETQYF
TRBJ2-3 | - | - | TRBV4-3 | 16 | TGCGCCAGCAGTTCGCCGGGGGGCACTGGCACAGATACGCAGTATTTT | CASSSPGGTGTDTQYF
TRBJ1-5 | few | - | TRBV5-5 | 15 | TGTGCCAGCACCTGGGGGGCGTCAAGCAATCAGCCCCAGCATTTT | CASTWGASSNQPQHF
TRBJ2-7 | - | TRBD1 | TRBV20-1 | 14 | TGCAGTGCTAGAGTAGGGACAGGGAACTACGAGCAGTACTTC | CSARVGTGNYEQYF
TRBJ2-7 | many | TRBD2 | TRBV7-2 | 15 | TGTGCCAGCAGCTTACGGGGGGTTCTAGGGAGCGAGCAGTACTTC | CASSLRGVLGSEQYF
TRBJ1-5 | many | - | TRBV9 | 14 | TGTGCCAGCAGCGTAGGATCGTTTGGAGAGCCCCAGCATTTT | CASSVGSFGEPQHF
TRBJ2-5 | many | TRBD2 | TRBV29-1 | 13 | TGCAGCGTTGGGCCTAGCGGCCAAGAGACCCAGTACTTC | CSVGPSGQETQYF
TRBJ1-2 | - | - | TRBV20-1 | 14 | TGCAGTGCTAGGTCGAGCCTCTCTAGCTATGGCTACACCTTC | CSARSSLSSYGYTF
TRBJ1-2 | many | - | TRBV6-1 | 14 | TGTGCCAGCAGTGGCCTGCTTAATAGTTATGGCTACACCTTC | CASSGLLNSYGYTF
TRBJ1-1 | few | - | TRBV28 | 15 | TGTGCCAGCAGTTTAGGGACAACGGTGAACACTGAAGCTTTCTTT | CASSLGTTVNTEAFF
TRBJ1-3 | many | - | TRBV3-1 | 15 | TGTGCCAGCAGCCAAGTGGCAGGAGATGGAAACACCATATATTTT | CASSQVAGDGNTIYF
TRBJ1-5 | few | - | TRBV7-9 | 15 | TGTGCCAGCGCGAGAACGGGAGGGGGCAATCAGCCCCAGCATTTT | CASARTGGGNQPQHF
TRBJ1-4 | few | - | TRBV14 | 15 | TGTGCCAGCAGCTCCCGGACGGCAACTAATGAAAAACTGTTTTTT | CASSSRTATNEKLFF
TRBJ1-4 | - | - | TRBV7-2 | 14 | TGTGCCAGCAGCCCAGGGATGACTAATGAAAAACTGTTTTTT | CASSPGMTNEKLFF
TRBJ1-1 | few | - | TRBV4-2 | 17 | TGTGCCAGCAGCCACGTTTTGAGGGGGAGGCCTGGAACTGAAGCTTTCTTT | CASSHVLRGRPGTEAFF
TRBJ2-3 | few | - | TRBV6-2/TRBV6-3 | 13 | TGTGCCAGCACGCGGGGGCCATTGGATACGCAGTATTTT | CASTRGPLDTQYF
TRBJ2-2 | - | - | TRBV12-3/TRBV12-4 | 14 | TGTGCCAGCATCCGGCCGGAAAACACCGGGGAGCTGTTTTTT | CASIRPENTGELFF
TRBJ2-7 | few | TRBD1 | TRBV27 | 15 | TGTGCCAGCAGTTTAACAGGGGTATTTACCTACGAGCAGTACTTC | CASSLTGVFTYEQYF
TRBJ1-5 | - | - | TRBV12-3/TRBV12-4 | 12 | TGTGCCAGCAGTTGGGGGACTCAGCCCCAGCATTTT | CASSWGTQPQHF
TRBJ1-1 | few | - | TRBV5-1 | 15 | TGCGCCACGTCGTCGGGAGGCCTAAAAAACACTGAAGCTTTCTTT | CATSSGGLKNTEAFF
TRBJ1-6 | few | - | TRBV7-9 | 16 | TGTGCCAGCAGGCCAAAGGGGGGAGGTTATAATTCACCCCTCCACTTT | CASRPKGGGYNSPLHF
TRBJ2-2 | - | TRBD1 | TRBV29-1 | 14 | TGCAGCGTTGGACAGGGCGGTAACACCGGGGAGCTGTTTTTT | CSVGQGGNTGELFF
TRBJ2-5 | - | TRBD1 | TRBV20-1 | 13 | TGCAGTGCAGAGCAGGGGGCTGGAGAGACCCAGTACTTC | CSAEQGAGETQYF
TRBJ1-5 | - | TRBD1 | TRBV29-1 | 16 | TGCAGCGCCACGACCTTGGGACAGGCTAGCAATCAGCCCCAGCATTTT | CSATTLGQASNQPQHF
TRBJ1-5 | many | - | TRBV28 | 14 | TGTGCCAGCAGTTTCACGGGTAACAATCAGCCCCAGCATTTT | CASSFTGNNQPQHF
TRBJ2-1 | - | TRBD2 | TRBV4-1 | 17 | TGCGCCAGCAGCCCGAGGGGAGGGGTAGGGCAGGGCAATGAGCAGTTCTTC | CASSPRGGVGQGNEQFF
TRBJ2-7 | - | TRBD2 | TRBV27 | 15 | TGTGCCAGCAGCCCGGGACTAGCGGGGGGGCGCGAGCAGTACTTC | CASSPGLAGGREQYF
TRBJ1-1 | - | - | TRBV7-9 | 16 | TGTGCCAGCAGCTTATCGCGGTGGGGGTCAAACACTGAAGCTTTCTTT | CASSLSRWGSNTEAFF
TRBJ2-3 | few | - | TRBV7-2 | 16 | TGTGCCAGCAACCCATGGGGGGACCGCAGCACAGATACGCAGTATTTT | CASNPWGDRSTDTQYF
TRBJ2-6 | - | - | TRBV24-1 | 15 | TGTGCCACCAGTGATCAGAAATCTGGGGCCAACGTCCTGACTTTC | CATSDQKSGANVLTF
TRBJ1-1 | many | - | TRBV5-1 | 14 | TGCGCCAGCAGCTCGGGACATATCAACACTGAAGCTTTCTTT | CASSSGHINTEAFF
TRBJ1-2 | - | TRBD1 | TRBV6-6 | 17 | TGTGCCAGCAGTTACGAAACCCGGGACAGGGGAATACATGGCTACACCTTC | CASSYETRDRGIHGYTF
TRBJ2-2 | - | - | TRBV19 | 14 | TGTGCCAGATCAGGCTTAACCCGCACCGGGGAGCTGTTTTTT | CARSGLTRTGELFF
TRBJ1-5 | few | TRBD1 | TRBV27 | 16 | TGTGCCAGCAGTAAACACAGGGGTACGGGCAATCAGCCCCAGCATTTT | CASSKHRGTGNQPQHF
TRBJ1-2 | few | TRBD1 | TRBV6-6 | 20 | TGTGCCAGCAGTTACTTGGGCATCGACCGGGACAGCACAGTTAACTATGGCTACACCTTC | CASSYLGIDRDSTVNYGYTF